These 4 T cell receptor beta chains were sequenced from one sample in a study of CD8 T cells in ankylosing spondylitis. In TCRdb, the 5' RACE reads were re-called with MiXCR into one record per CDR3 protein. The sample has under 300,000 distinct CDR3 sequences, around 11% seen once. Sequencing input: blood, either unsorted or a sorted T cell fraction (not recorded which). These receptors all stem from a male donor with ankylosing spondylitis or in good health (not recorded which).

This clonotype was recorded many times. The junction differs from germline at one of its ends, possibly a read error. The rearrangement joins TRBV29-1 to TRBJ1-2; TRBD1 matches 7 bases. This CDR3 is built from 11 residues. Germline CDR1 and CDR2: SQVTM and ANQGSEA. The CDR3, as DNA: TGCAGCGTTGAAGATGGCAGGGGGTTAGCCTTC. Encoded protein: CSVEDGRGLAF.

This clonotype was recorded at least ten times. CDR3 loop: CASSGPGQGTDTQYF. The CDR3 DNA follows: TGTGCCAGCAGTGGACCGGGACAGGGTACAGATACGCAGTATTTT. The rearrangement links TRBV27 to TRBJ2-3, with 9 bases aligning to TRBD1. The germline gives CDR1 MNHEY, CDR2 SMNVEV (reference sequence). The CDR3 runs to 15 residues. Trimming cost V 5 bases and J 3 bases; bases outside gene matches: 6.

The sample holds a few counts of this clonotype. The rearrangement uses TRBV29-1 and TRBJ1-5, with TRBD1 as a possible D gene (5 bases). This CDR3 comprises 14 residues. Per germline, CDR1 SQVTM and CDR2 ANQGSEA. V was shortened by 4 bases and J by 4 bases, with 14 bases between the two germline ends. DNA of the CDR3: TGCAGCGTTGCCGGTGCGGGGGGAAATCAGCCCCAGCATTTT. Translation: CSVAGAGGNQPQHF.

Details on this clonotype: One base away lies a much larger clone, so this may be a sequencing read error. The chain uses TRBV7-8 and TRBJ2-3; D possibly matches TRBD1 or TRBD2 (5 bases each). This CDR3 region has 15 residues. CDR1 is SGHVS, CDR2 FQNEAQ, per germline. The V end was cut by 4 bases, the J end by 9 bases, with 20 bases between. CDR3 DNA: TGTGCCAGCAGCTCCCGCGAGGGACCAGCGGAGACGCAGTATTTT. Its protein is CASSSREGPAETQYF.